This T cell receptor (beta chain) was sequenced in a study of blood T cell repertoires in COVID-19. CDR1 and CDR2 (germline): LNHDA, SQIVND (reference sequence). This CDR3 comprises 17 residues. V shed 6 bases and J 1 base; nucleotides not matched to a gene: 12. Measured with immunoSEQ multiplex PCR; TCRdb has only the in-frame clones, and not every one. The repertoire has approximately 150,000 clones, approximately 88% of them found once; the top ten carry about 28%. This receptor was taken from a human donor in a cohort sampled during active COVID-19. The source material was peripheral blood. V is TRBV19 and J is TRBJ2-7; TRBD1 matches at 10 bases. CDR3 DNA sequence: TGTGCCAGTAGCCGACGGGGGACAGGGGTTATTTCCTACGAGCAGTACTTC. Encoded protein: CASSRRGTGVISYEQYF.